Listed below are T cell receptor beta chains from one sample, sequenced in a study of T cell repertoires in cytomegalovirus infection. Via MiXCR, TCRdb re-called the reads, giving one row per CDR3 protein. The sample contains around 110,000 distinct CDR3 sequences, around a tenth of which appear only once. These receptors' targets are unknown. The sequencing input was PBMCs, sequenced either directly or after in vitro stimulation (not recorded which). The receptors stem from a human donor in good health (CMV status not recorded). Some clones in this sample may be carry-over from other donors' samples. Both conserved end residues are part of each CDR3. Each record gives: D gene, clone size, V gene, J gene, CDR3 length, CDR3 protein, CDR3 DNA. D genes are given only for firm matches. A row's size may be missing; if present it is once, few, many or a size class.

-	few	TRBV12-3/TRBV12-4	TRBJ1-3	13	CASSSDPGNTIYF	TGTGCCAGCAGCTCGGACCCAGGAAACACCATATATTTT
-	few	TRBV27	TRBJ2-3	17	CASSSRGTPSRTDTQYF	TGTGCCAGCAGCTCAAGAGGGACTCCCAGTCGCACAGATACGCAGTATTTT
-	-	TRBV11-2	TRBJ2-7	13	CASSSDTSYEQYF	TGTGCCAGCAGCTCGGACACCTCCTACGAGCAGTACTTC
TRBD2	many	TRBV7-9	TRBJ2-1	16	CASSPPGLAAYNEQFF	TGTGCCAGCAGTCCCCCTGGACTAGCGGCCTACAATGAGCAGTTCTTC
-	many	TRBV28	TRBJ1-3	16	CASTRTGGASGNTIYF	TGTGCCAGCACCCGGACGGGGGGGGCCTCTGGAAACACCATATATTTT
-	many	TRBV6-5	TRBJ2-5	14	CASRGIGIQETQYF	TGTGCCAGCAGAGGAATCGGGATCCAAGAGACCCAGTACTTC
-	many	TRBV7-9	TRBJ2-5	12	CATWRGKETQYF	TGTGCCACGTGGAGGGGGAAAGAGACCCAGTACTTC
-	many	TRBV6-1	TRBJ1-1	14	CASRGDTMNTEAFF	TGTGCCAGCAGGGGGGACACCATGAACACTGAAGCTTTCTTT
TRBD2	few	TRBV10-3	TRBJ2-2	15	CAINEAGEGSGELFF	TGTGCCATCAACGAGGCGGGAGAAGGTTCCGGGGAGCTGTTTTTT
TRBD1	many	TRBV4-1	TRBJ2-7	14	CASSLTGQQDEQYF	TGCGCCAGCAGCCTTACGGGACAGCAGGACGAGCAGTACTTC
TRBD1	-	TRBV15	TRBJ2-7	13	CATSRGDRVEQYF	TGTGCCACCAGCAGAGGTGACAGGGTCGAGCAGTACTTC
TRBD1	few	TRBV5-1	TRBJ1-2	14	CASSLGQGASGYTF	TGCGCCAGCAGCTTGGGGCAGGGGGCTTCTGGCTACACCTTC
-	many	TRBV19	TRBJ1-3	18	CASSIRIATMGPGNTIYF	TGTGCCAGTAGTATCCGGATTGCAACGATGGGTCCTGGAAACACCATATATTTT
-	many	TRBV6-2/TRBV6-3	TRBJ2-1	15	CASTVGASPGHEQFF	TGTGCCAGCACCGTCGGGGCTAGCCCGGGCCATGAGCAGTTCTTC
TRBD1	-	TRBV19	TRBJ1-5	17	CASSFGPGQTSNQPQHF	TGTGCCAGTAGTTTTGGGCCGGGACAGACGAGCAATCAGCCCCAGCATTTT
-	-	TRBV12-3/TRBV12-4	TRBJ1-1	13	CASRGDRLREAFF	TGTGCCAGCAGGGGAGACAGGCTCCGGGAAGCTTTCTTT
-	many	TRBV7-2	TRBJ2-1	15	CASSFVADSYNEQFF	TGTGCCAGCAGCTTCGTAGCGGACTCCTACAATGAGCAGTTCTTC
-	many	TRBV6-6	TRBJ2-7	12	CASSATSYEQYF	TGTGCCAGCAGTGCCACTAGCTACGAGCAGTACTTC
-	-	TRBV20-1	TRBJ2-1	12	CSARGPAAEQFF	TGCAGTGCTAGAGGTCCCGCCGCCGAGCAGTTCTTC
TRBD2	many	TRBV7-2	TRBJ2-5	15	CASSRRLAGAETQYF	TGTGCCAGCAGCCGACGACTAGCGGGAGCGGAGACCCAGTACTTC
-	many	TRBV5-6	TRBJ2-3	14	CASSLPRGTDTQYF	TGTGCCAGCAGCTTGCCCCGGGGGACAGATACGCAGTATTTT
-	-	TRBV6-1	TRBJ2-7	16	CASSSSNSRAAYEQYF	TGTGCCAGCAGTTCCTCAAATAGCAGGGCAGCCTACGAGCAGTACTTC